These 14 T cell receptor beta chains share one sample of origin, sequenced in a study of shared clonotypes between healthy human individuals. Using immunoSEQ multiplex PCR, the repertoire was profiled, and TCRdb retains in-frame clones only, with some absent. The sample shows roughly 450,000 clones, about four fifths of them seen only once. Sequencing input: PBMCs. The receptors derive from a woman in her thirties or forties in good health. Some clones in this sample may be carry-over from other donors' samples.

The table lists this clone with many counts. This sequence joins TRBV9 and TRBJ1-2, with D hard to call. Germline values: CDR1 SGDLS, CDR2 YYNGEE. V lost 5 bases and J 2 bases, leaving 16 bases between the germline ends. The CDR3 covers 15 residues. CDR3 coding DNA: TGTGCCAGCAGGGGAGGGCCAGCTCGAAACTATGGCTACACCTTC. It translates to CASRGGPARNYGYTF. Supplemented by reference TRBV9 and TRBJ1-2, the full variable domain reads DSGVTQTPKHLITATGQRVTLRCSPRSGDLSVYWYQQSLDQGLQFLIQYYNGEERAKGNILERFSAQQFPDLHSELNLSSLELGDSALYFCASRGGPARNYGYTFGSGTRLTVV.

This chain connects TRBV10-3 to TRBJ2-2; 8 nucleotides match TRBD2. V trimming: 10 bases; J trimming: 4 bases; junction bases outside the gene matches: 11. CDR3 size: 15 residues. Germline V lookup: CDR1 ENHRY, CDR2 SYGVKD. CDR3 sequence: CATSGGVVGTGELFF. CDR3 bases: TGTGCCACCTCGGGAGGGGTCGTGGGCACCGGGGAGCTGTTTTTT.

This sequence joins TRBV28 and TRBJ2-7; tentative D call: TRBD2 (6 bases). CDR3 length equals 14 residues. The germline V gene encodes CDR1 MDHEN and CDR2 SYDVKM. V gave up 3 bases and J gave up 2 bases, with 11 bases separating them. The CDR3 spells CASSFSGGPYEQYF. The CDR3 nucleotides are TGTGCCAGCAGTTTTAGCGGTGGTCCCTACGAGCAGTACTTC.

The chain carries TRBV7-3 and TRBJ2-3, with D tentatively TRBD2 (6 bases). Germline V CDR1 and CDR2: SGHTA, FQGTGA. V shed 4 bases and J shed 1 base, with 15 bases lying between them. CDR3 size: 16 residues. The DNA of the CDR3 is TGTGCCAGCAGCTCCAACGTGCGCGGGGGCACAGATACGCAGTATTTT. Its translation: CASSSNVRGGTDTQYF.

The V and J genes are TRBV7-2 and TRBJ2-1; 11 bases line up with TRBD2. The CDR3 sequence is 17 residues long. V lost 2 bases and J lost 4; bases outside the gene matches: 7. Germline values: CDR1 SGHTA, CDR2 FQGNSA. The CDR3 coding sequence is TGTGCCAGCAGCTTACCGGGACTAGCGGCGGGGTACAATGAGCAGTTCTTC. Amino acid sequence: CASSLPGLAAGYNEQFF.

The gene calls are TRBV5-5 and TRBJ2-2; D is undetermined. This CDR3 has 14 residues. The V gene's germline CDR1 is SGHKS and CDR2 YYEKEE (reference sequence). Trimming removed 0 bases at V and 1 base at J, with 4 bases between. The CDR3 protein is CASSLGGNTGELFF. The CDR3 DNA sequence: TGTGCCAGCAGCTTGGGCGGGAACACCGGGGAGCTGTTTTTT.

In this sample, this clone turned up many times. This chain connects TRBV7-2 to TRBJ2-5; TRBD1 matches 7 bases. The CDR3 loop spans 14 amino acids. Unmatched junction bases numbered 3, after V lost 5 bases and J lost 0 bases. CDR1 and CDR2 (germline): SGHTA, FQGNSA. DNA of the CDR3: TGTGCCAGCAGCCTGACAGGGAACCAAGAGACCCAGTACTTC. It yields the protein CASSLTGNQETQYF.

V and J are TRBV27 and TRBJ1-2; TRBD1 might be the D (6 bases). Germline values: CDR1 MNHEY, CDR2 SMNVEV (reference sequence). This CDR3 spans 14 amino acids. Trimming removed 6 bases from V and 8 bases from J, with 19 bases in between. CDR3 region: CASSLGGGVGGYTF. The CDR3 nucleotides are TGTGCCAGCAGCCTTGGGGGCGGTGTAGGCGGCTACACCTTC.

The chain combines TRBV30 with TRBJ2-5, with 11 bases matching TRBD1. V shed 2 bases and J 5 bases; nucleotides not matched to a gene: 10. Germline CDR1 GTSNPN, CDR2 SVGIG (reference sequence). There are 16 residues in the CDR3. CDR3 protein: CAWSQPGTGGRETQYF. The CDR3 region has the DNA TGTGCCTGGAGTCAGCCGGGGACAGGGGGTCGCGAGACCCAGTACTTC. The variable domain in full, completed from reference TRBV30 and TRBJ2-5, reads SQTIHQWPATLVQPVGSPLSLECTVEGTSNPNLYWYRQAAGRGLQLLFYSVGIGQISSEVPQNLSASRPQDRQFILSSKKLLLSDSGFYLCAWSQPGTGGRETQYFGPGTRLLVL.

This sequence joins TRBV27 and TRBJ2-1, with 9 positions matching TRBD2. This CDR3 has 20 residues. The V and J ends lost 2 bases and 9 bases, in that order; junction bases with no gene match: 23. CDR1 and CDR2 (germline): MNHEY, SMNVEV (reference sequence). The CDR3 region has the DNA TGTGCCAGCAGTTTACGGGGAATTACGGGTGTTAGCGGGAGAATACTTGAGCAGTTCTTC. Translating gives CASSLRGITGVSGRILEQFF.

The V call is TRBV28, the J call TRBJ1-5, with 9 bases lining up with TRBD1. V gave up 5 bases and J gave up 7 bases; unmatched junction bases: 6. This CDR3 has 14 residues. Germline CDR1 MDHEN, CDR2 SYDVKM. For the CDR3, the DNA is TGTGCCAGCAGTCTAGGACAGGGGAACCAGCCCCAGCATTTT. It codes for CASSLGQGNQPQHF.

At least ten counts were recorded for this clone. V gene TRBV19 combines with J gene TRBJ1-1; 10 bases line up with TRBD1. J gave up 5 bases and V 5 bases, and 8 bases lay outside the gene matches. In germline, CDR1 is LNHDA, CDR2 SQIVND (reference sequence). This CDR3 is 15 amino acids long. The CDR3 loop is CASSGRQGASTEAFF. The CDR3 DNA reads as TGTGCCAGTAGTGGTCGACAGGGGGCGAGTACTGAAGCTTTCTTT.

The J gene is TRBJ2-7, the V gene TRBV19; TRBD2 aligns across 7 bases. V shed 6 bases, J shed 3 bases, and the junction held 8 bases outside the gene matches. This CDR3 is 14 amino acids long. Germline CDR1 LNHDA, CDR2 SQIVND (reference sequence). The CDR3 region is CASSTERGYYEQYF. CDR3 sequence (DNA): TGTGCCAGTAGCACAGAGCGGGGTTACTACGAGCAGTACTTC.

This clone was seen ten or more times. The V call is TRBV6-1, the J call TRBJ2-7; TRBD1 matches at 12 bases. CDR1 is MNHNS, CDR2 SASEGT, per germline. V lost 4 bases and J lost 5; bases outside the gene matches: 9. This CDR3 is 16 amino acids long. The CDR3 DNA follows: TGTGCCAGCAGTGGGGGTATGGGACAGGGGGCCGACGAGCAGTACTTC. Its protein is CASSGGMGQGADEQYF.